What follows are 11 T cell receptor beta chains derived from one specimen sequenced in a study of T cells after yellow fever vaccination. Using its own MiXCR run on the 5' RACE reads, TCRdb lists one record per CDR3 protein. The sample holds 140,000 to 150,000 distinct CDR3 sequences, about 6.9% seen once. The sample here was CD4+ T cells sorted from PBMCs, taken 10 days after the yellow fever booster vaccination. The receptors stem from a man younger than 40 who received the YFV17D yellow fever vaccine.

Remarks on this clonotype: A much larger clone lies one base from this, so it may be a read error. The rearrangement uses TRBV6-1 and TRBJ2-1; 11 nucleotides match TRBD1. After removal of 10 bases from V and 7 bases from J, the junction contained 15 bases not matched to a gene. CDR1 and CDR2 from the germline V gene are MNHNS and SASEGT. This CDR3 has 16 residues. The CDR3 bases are TGTGCCAACCGCCTGAGGACAGGGGGCGCGTCAAATGAGCAGTTCTTC. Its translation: CANRLRTGGASNEQFF.

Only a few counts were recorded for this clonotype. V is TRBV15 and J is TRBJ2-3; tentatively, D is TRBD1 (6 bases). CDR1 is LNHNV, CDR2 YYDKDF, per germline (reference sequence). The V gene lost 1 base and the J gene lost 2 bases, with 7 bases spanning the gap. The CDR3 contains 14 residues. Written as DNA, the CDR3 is TGTGCCACCAGCAGAGGGACAGACACAGATACGCAGTATTTT. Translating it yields CATSRGTDTDTQYF.

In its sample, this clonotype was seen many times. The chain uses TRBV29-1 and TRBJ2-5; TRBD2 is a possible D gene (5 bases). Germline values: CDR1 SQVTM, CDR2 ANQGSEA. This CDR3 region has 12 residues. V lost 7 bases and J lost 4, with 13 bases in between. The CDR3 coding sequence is TGCAGCGGGGGTAATGGGAGAGAGACCCAGTACTTC. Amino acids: CSGGNGRETQYF.

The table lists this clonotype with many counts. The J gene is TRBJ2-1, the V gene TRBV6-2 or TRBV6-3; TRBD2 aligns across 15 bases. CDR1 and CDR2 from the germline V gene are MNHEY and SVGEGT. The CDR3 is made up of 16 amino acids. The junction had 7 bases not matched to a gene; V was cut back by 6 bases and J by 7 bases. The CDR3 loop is CASSFGLAGGRNEQFF. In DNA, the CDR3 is TGTGCCAGCAGCTTCGGACTAGCGGGAGGGCGAAATGAGCAGTTCTTC.

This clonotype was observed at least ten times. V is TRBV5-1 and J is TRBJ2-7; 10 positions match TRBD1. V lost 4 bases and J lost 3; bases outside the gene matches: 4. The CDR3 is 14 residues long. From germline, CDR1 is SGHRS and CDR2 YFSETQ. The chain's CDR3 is CASSPRTGGYEQYF. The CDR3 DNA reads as TGCGCCAGCAGCCCCCGGACAGGGGGCTACGAGCAGTACTTC. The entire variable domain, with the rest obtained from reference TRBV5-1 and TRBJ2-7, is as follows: KAGVTQTPRYLIKTRGQQVTLSCSPISGHRSVSWYQQTPGQGLQFLFEYFSETQRNKGNFPGRFSGRQFSNSRSEMNVSTLELGDSALYLCASSPRTGGYEQYFGPGTRLTVT.

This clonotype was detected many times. The CDR3 sequence: CASTPPSTFGETQYF. The DNA of the CDR3 is TGTGCCAGCACTCCTCCCAGTACCTTTGGGGAGACCCAGTACTTC. The V call is TRBV28, the J call TRBJ2-5; D is unresolved. The ends were cut back, 7 bases at V and 5 bases at J, with 20 bases in the middle. Germline V gene sequence: CDR1 MDHEN, CDR2 SYDVKM. The CDR3 spans 15 residues.

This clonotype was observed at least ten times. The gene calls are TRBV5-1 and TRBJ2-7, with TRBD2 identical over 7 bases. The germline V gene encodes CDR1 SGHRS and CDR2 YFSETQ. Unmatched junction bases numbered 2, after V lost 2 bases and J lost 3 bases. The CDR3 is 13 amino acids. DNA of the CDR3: TGCGCCAGCAGCTTCCGGGAGGACTACGAGCAGTACTTC. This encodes CASSFREDYEQYF.

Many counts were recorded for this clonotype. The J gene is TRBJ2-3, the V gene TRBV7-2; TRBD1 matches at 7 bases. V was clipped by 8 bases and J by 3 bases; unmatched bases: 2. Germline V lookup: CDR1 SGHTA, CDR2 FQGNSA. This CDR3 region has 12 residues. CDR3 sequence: CASDRVTDTQYF. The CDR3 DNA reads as TGTGCCAGCGACAGGGTTACAGATACGCAGTATTTT.

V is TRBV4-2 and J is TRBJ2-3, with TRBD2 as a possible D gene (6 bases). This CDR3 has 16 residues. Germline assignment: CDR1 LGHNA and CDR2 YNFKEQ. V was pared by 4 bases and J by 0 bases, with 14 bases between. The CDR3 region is CASSRASGRSTDTQYF. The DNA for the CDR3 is TGTGCCAGCAGCCGCGCGTCCGGGAGAAGCACAGATACGCAGTATTTT.

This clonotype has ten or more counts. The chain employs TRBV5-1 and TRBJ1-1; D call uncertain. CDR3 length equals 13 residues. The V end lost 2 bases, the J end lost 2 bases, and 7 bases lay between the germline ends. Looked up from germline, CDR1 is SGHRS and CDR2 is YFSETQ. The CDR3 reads CASSFGTNTEAFF. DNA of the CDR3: TGCGCCAGCAGCTTCGGAACTAACACTGAAGCTTTCTTT.

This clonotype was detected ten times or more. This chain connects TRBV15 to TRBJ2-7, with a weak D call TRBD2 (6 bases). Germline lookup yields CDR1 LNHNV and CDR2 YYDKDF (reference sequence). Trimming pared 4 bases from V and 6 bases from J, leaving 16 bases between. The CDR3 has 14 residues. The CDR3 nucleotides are TGTGCCACCAGCACCGGCCCTATAGCGGCCGAGCAGTACTTC. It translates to CATSTGPIAAEQYF.